Following are 13 T cell receptor beta chains from one sample sequenced in a study of blood T cell repertoires in COVID-19. Clones were read by immunoSEQ multiplex PCR, and TCRdb kept only the in-frame ones, dropping some. The data show 250,000 or so clones, 92% seen once. Sequenced: peripheral blood. Every receptor here comes from a man in his thirties or forties with COVID-19, enrolled during active disease.

J is TRBJ1-2 and V is TRBV19; possibly TRBD1 for D (6 bases). The V gene's germline CDR1 is LNHDA and CDR2 SQIVND (reference sequence). V shed 7 bases and J shed 0 bases, with 12 bases lying between them. The CDR3 totals 14 residues. CDR3 protein: CASNLQGANYGYTF. The CDR3 DNA sequence: TGTGCCAGTAACCTACAGGGCGCTAACTATGGCTACACCTTC.

This chain uses TRBV11-3 with TRBJ2-3, with TRBD1 matching over 11 bases. Germline lookup yields CDR1 SGHNT and CDR2 YENEEA. The V and J ends lost 5 bases and 7 bases, in that order; junction bases with no gene match: 5. The CDR3 has 14 residues. The CDR3 bases are TGTGCCAGCAGCAGGACAGGGGGCCTACATACGCAGTATTTT. Encoded protein: CASSRTGGLHTQYF.

This rearrangement joins TRBV6-4 to TRBJ2-2; TRBD2 is a possible D gene (5 bases). The CDR3 has 15 residues. Germline loops: CDR1 MRHNA, CDR2 SNTAGT. V lost 5 bases and J 5 bases, leaving 15 bases between the germline ends. DNA of the CDR3: TGTGCCAGCAGTTACGAGGCCGGGGTTACCGGGGAGCTGTTTTTT. Residues: CASSYEAGVTGELFF.

The chain employs TRBV5-6 and TRBJ2-7, with no clear D. The V and J ends lost 0 bases and 3 bases respectively, with 13 bases between them. Germline CDR1 is SGHDT and CDR2 is YYEEEE. The CDR3 length is 15 residues. CDR3 DNA sequence: TGTGCCAGCAGCTTGGTTACCAGGATGGACTACGAGCAGTACTTC. Protein sequence: CASSLVTRMDYEQYF.

In this sample, this clone turned up a few times. The chain recombines TRBV11-3 with TRBJ2-1, with a weak D call TRBD2 (5 bases). Germline lookup yields CDR1 SGHNT and CDR2 YENEEA. The CDR3 has 15 residues. V lost 5 bases and J lost 8, with 19 bases in between. CDR3 in DNA: TGTGCCAGCAGCCCCGGGGAAAGGGTATTCGATGAGCAGTTCTTC. This sequence encodes CASSPGERVFDEQFF.

The chain carries TRBV19 and TRBJ1-4, with 8 bases matching TRBD1. J was trimmed by 4 bases and V by 6 bases; bases with no gene match: 4. This CDR3 region has 14 residues. The germline gives CDR1 LNHDA, CDR2 SQIVND (reference sequence). Written as DNA, the CDR3 is TGTGCCAGTAGCAGGGACAGGAGTAATGAAAAACTGTTTTTT. It yields the protein CASSRDRSNEKLFF.

The chain couples TRBV28 to TRBJ1-5, with D possibly being TRBD1 (5 bases). CDR3 size: 14 residues. Trimming cost V 7 bases and J 0 bases, with 10 bases left between them. Germline V CDR1 and CDR2: MDHEN, SYDVKM. As DNA, the CDR3 is TGTGCCAGCACCCCAGGGAATAGCAATCAGCCCCAGCATTTT. Amino acid sequence: CASTPGNSNQPQHF.

V gene TRBV19 combines with J gene TRBJ2-3; 8 bases are a match to TRBD1. V lost 4 bases to trimming and J lost 5 bases; unmatched junction nucleotides: 8. This CDR3 contains 15 residues. In germline, CDR1 is LNHDA, CDR2 SQIVND (reference sequence). The CDR3 loop is CASSTSGTGLDTQYF. CDR3 nucleotide sequence: TGTGCCAGTAGTACTTCCGGGACAGGCCTAGATACGCAGTATTTT.

This clone showed up just a few times. The chain recombines TRBV15 with TRBJ2-7; tentative D call: TRBD2 (5 bases). CDR3 size: 14 residues. V lost 5 bases and J 3 bases, leaving 14 bases between the germline ends. Germline V CDR1 and CDR2: LNHNV, YYDKDF (reference sequence). The CDR3 sequence is CATSRTRSYYEQYF. The CDR3 DNA reads as TGTGCCACCAGCCGTACTAGGAGTTACTACGAGCAGTACTTC.

This rearrangement joins TRBV19 to TRBJ2-3, with TRBD2 identical over 7 bases. Per the germline V gene, CDR1 is LNHDA and CDR2 is SQIVND (reference sequence). The trim removed 6 bases at V and 1 base at J, leaving 7 bases unmatched. The CDR3 has 15 amino acids. The CDR3, as DNA: TGTGCCAGTAGGAAAACTAGCGCCCGCACAGATACGCAGTATTTT. Its translation is CASRKTSARTDTQYF.

The genes are TRBV6-5 and TRBJ1-5; TRBD1 might be the D (6 bases). Trimming cost V 2 bases and J 6 bases, with 14 bases left between them. Germline V CDR1 and CDR2: MNHEY, SVGAGI. The CDR3 is 15 residues long. DNA for the CDR3: TGTGCCAGCAGTTACCCCTCAGGGGTGGCTCAGCCCCAGCATTTT. Protein product: CASSYPSGVAQPQHF.

The sample holds one count of this clone. The rearrangement joins TRBV5-6 to TRBJ1-4, with 10 bases identical to TRBD1. The ends lost 5 bases at V and 5 bases at J; junction bases unmatched: 0. The CDR3 covers 13 residues. Germline CDR1 SGHDT, CDR2 YYEEEE. The chain's CDR3 is CASRGQGNEKLFF. In DNA, the CDR3 is TGTGCCAGCAGGGGACAGGGGAATGAAAAACTGTTTTTT.

V gene TRBV6-5 combines with J gene TRBJ2-3; D not certain. V lost 10 bases to trimming and J lost 9 bases, with 14 bases between them. The CDR3 is 11 amino acids. The germline V gene encodes CDR1 MNHEY and CDR2 SVGAGI. CDR3 nucleotides: TGTGCCACCCGGTATAAACGGACGCAGTATTTT. Its protein product is CATRYKRTQYF.